This TCR beta chain was sequenced during a study of blood T cell repertoires in COVID-19. Whole-study context: PBMCs, B-cell-depleted T cells, or T cells were the source of the cDNA or gDNA that made up the material.

V trimming: 6 bases; J trimming: 6 bases; junction bases outside the gene matches: 8. The CDR3 is made up of 14 amino acids. CDR1 LNHDA and CDR2 SQIVND come from the germline V gene (reference sequence). The protocol was immunoSEQ multiplex PCR, while the TCRdb copy is restricted to in-frame clones and leaves out a portion. The table lists about 180,000 clones, more than 75% of them singletons, with over 13% in the top ten. This TCR came from a man aged 60 to 69 who had been exposed to COVID-19. Sequenced material: PBMCs or T cells enriched from blood (not recorded which). J is TRBJ1-1 and V is TRBV19; the match to TRBD1 covers 9 bases. The CDR3 loop is CASSHRTGEAEAFF. CDR3 nucleotide sequence: TGTGCCAGTAGCCATCGGACAGGGGAGGCTGAAGCTTTCTTT.